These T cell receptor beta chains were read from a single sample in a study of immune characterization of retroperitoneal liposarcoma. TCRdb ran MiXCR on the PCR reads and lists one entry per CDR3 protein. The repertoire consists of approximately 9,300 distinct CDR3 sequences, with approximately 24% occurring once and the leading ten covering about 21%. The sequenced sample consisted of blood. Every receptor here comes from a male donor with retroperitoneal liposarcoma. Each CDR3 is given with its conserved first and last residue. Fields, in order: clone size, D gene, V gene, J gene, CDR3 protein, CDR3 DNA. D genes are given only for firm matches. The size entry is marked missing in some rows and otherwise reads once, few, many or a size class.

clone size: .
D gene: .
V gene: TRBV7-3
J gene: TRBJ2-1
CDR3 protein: CASSLTGAGPYEQFF
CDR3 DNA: TGTGCCAGCAGCTTAACGGGGGCAGGTCCCTACGAGCAGTTCTTC

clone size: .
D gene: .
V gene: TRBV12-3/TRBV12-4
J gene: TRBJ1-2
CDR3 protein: CASSLRADRIYYGYTF
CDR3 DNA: TGTGCCAGCAGTTTAAGGGCCGACAGGATCTACTATGGCTACACCTTC

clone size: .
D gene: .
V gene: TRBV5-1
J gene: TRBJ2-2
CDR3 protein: CASSSGMGSGELFF
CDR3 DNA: TGCGCCAGCAGCTCCGGGATGGGCTCCGGGGAGCTGTTTTTT

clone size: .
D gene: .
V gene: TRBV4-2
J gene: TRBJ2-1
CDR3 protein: CASSQEKGSGNEQFF
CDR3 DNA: TGTGCCAGCAGCCAAGAAAAGGGATCGGGCAATGAGCAGTTCTTC

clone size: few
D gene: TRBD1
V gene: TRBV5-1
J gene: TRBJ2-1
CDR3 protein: CASRQGNNEQFF
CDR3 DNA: TGCGCCAGCAGACAGGGGAACAATGAGCAGTTCTTC

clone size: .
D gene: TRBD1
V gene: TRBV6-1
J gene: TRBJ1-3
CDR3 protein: CASNPGQGGNTIYF
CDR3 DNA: TGTGCCAGCAATCCGGGACAGGGTGGAAACACCATATATTTT

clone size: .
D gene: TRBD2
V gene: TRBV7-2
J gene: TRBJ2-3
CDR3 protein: CASSSGLARIADTQYF
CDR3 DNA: TGTGCCAGCAGCTCAGGACTAGCGAGGATAGCAGATACGCAGTATTTT

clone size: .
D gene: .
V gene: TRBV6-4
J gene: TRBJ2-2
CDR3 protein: CSGPTGELFF
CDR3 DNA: TGTTCAGGGCCCACCGGGGAGCTGTTTTTT

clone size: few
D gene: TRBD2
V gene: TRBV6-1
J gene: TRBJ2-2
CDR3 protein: CASSELAGNTGELFF
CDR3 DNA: TGTGCCAGCAGTGAACTAGCGGGGAACACCGGGGAGCTGTTTTTT

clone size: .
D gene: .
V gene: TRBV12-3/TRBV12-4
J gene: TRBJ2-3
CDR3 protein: CASSLRQEDTQYF
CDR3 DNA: TGTGCCAGCAGTTTACGGCAGGAGGATACGCAGTATTTT

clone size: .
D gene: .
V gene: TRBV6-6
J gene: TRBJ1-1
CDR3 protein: CASSPPGTLTEAFF
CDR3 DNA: TGTGCCAGCAGCCCTCCGGGTACTCTGACTGAAGCTTTCTTT

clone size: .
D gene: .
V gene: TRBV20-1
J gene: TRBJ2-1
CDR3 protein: CSAFDRISYNEQFF
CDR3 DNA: TGCAGTGCTTTCGACAGGATCTCCTACAATGAGCAGTTCTTC

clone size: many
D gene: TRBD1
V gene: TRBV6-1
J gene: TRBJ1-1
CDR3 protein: CASSEQGAYSEAFF
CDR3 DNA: TGTGCCAGCAGTGAACAGGGGGCTTACTCTGAAGCTTTCTTT

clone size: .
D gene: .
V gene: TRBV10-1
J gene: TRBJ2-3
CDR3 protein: CASSEPATDTQYF
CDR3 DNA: TGCGCCAGCAGTGAGCCTGCCACAGATACGCAGTATTTT

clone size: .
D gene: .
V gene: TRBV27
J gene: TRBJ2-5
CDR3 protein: CASSHTGRQETQYF
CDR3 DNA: TGTGCCAGCAGCCATACAGGGAGGCAAGAGACCCAGTACTTC

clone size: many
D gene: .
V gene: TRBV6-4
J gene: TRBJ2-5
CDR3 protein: CASSDLFGEGRLQETQYF
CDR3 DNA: TGTGCCAGCAGTGACCTGTTTGGAGAGGGGAGGCTCCAAGAGACCCAGTACTTC

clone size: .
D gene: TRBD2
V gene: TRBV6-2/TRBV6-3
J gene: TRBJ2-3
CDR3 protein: CASSSGGRDTQYF
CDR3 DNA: TGTGCCAGCAGCAGCGGGGGAAGAGATACGCAGTATTTT

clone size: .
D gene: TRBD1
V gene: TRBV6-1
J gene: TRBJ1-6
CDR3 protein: CASLMGQSYNSPLHF
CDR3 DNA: TGTGCCAGCCTGATGGGACAGAGTTATAATTCACCCCTCCACTTT

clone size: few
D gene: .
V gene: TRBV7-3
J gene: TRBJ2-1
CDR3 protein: CASSPRVPYNEQFF
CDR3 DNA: TGTGCCAGCAGCCCCAGAGTCCCCTACAATGAGCAGTTCTTC

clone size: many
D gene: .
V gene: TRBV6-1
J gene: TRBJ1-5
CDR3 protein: CAVRDPDNSNQPQHF
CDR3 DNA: TGTGCCGTCCGGGACCCAGATAATAGCAATCAGCCCCAGCATTTT

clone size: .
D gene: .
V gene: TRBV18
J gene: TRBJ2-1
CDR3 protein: CASSPVGAEGNNEQFF
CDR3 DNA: TGTGCCAGCTCACCAGTCGGCGCGGAGGGAAACAATGAGCAGTTCTTC

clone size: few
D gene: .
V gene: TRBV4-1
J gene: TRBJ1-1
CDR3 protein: CASSQAGGGNTEAFF
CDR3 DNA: TGCGCCAGCAGCCAAGCTGGGGGCGGGAACACTGAAGCTTTCTTT

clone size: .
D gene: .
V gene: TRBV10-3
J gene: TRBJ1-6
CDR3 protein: CAIQQGKGSPLHF
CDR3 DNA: TGTGCCATCCAGCAGGGGAAGGGTTCACCCCTCCACTTT

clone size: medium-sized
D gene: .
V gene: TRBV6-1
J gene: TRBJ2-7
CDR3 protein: CASSEGGVWYEQYF
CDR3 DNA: TGTGCCAGCAGTGAAGGGGGGGTTTGGTACGAGCAGTACTTC

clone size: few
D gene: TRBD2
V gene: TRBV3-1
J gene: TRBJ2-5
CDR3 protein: CASSPRGLQGGETQYF
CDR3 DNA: TGTGCCAGCAGCCCCCGGGGCCTCCAGGGAGGGGAGACCCAGTACTTC

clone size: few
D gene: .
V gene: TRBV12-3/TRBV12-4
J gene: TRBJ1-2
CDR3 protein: CASSSVPPTAQLIYTF
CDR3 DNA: TGTGCCAGCAGTTCCGTTCCGCCGACGGCCCAATTAATCTACACCTTC

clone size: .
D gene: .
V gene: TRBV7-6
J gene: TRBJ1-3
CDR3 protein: CASSLEVNSGNTIYF
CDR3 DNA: TGTGCCAGCAGCTTAGAGGTCAACTCTGGAAACACCATATATTTT

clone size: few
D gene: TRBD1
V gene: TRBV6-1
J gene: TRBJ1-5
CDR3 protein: CASSKTGVGQPQHF
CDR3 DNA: TGTGCCAGCAGTAAGACAGGGGTCGGTCAGCCCCAGCATTTT

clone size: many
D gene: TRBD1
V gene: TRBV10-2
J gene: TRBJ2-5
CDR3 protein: CASRRDSNLQETQYF
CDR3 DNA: TGCGCCAGCAGACGGGACAGCAACCTCCAAGAGACCCAGTACTTC

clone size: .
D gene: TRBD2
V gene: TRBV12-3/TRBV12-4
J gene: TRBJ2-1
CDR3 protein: CASSSPGLANNEQFF
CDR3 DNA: TGTGCCAGCAGTTCCCCGGGACTAGCGAACAATGAGCAGTTCTTC

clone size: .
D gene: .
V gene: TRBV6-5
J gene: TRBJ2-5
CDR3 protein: CASSYQTDQETQYF
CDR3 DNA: TGTGCCAGCAGTTACCAGACAGACCAAGAGACCCAGTACTTC

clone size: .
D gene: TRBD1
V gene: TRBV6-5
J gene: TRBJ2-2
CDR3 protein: CATTRKGQGTYTGELFF
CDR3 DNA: TGTGCCACCACCCGTAAAGGACAGGGTACCTACACCGGGGAGCTGTTTTTT

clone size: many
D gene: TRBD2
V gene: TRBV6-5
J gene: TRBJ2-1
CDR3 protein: CASSYSGEGNEQFF
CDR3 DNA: TGTGCCAGCAGTTACTCGGGGGAGGGAAATGAGCAGTTCTTC

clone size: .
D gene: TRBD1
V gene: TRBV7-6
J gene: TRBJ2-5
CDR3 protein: CASSPPDRGRAETQYF
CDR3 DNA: TGTGCCAGCAGCCCCCCCGACAGGGGGCGAGCAGAGACCCAGTACTTC

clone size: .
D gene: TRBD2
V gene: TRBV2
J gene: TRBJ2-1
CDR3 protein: CATRGTSGGNEQFF
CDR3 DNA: TGTGCCACCCGAGGGACTAGCGGGGGCAATGAGCAGTTCTTC

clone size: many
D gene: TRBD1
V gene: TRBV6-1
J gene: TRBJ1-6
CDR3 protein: CASSSGTGRGHSPLHF
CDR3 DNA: TGTGCCAGCAGTTCCGGGACAGGGAGGGGGCATTCACCCCTCCACTTT

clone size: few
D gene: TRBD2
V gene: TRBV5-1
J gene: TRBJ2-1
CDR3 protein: CASSLAAKTSVYNEQFF
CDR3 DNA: TGCGCCAGCAGCTTGGCCGCCAAGACTAGCGTCTACAATGAGCAGTTCTTC

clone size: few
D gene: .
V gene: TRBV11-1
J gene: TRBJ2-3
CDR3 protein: CASSLSTSTDTQYF
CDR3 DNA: TGTGCCAGCAGCTTGTCGACGAGCACAGATACGCAGTATTTT

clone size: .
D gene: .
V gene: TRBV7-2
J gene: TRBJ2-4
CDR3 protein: CASSSGRLAKNIQYF
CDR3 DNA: TGTGCCAGCAGCTCCGGCAGGCTAGCCAAAAACATTCAGTACTTC

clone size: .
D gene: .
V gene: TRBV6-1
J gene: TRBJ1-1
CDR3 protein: CASSVEEGRRACF
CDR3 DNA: TGTGCCAGCAGTGTGGAGGAGGGACGCAGAGCGTGCTTT

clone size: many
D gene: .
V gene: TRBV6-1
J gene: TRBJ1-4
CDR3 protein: CASSPSGMGEKLFF
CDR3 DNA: TGTGCCAGCAGTCCCTCAGGGATGGGGGAAAAACTGTTTTTT

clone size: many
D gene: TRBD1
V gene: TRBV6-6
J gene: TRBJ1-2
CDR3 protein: CASITGQGSNYGYTF
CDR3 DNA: TGTGCCAGCATCACGGGACAGGGAAGTAACTATGGCTACACCTTC

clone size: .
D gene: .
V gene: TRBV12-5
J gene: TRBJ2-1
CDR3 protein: CASGLSNEQFF
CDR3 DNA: TGTGCTAGTGGTTTAAGCAATGAGCAGTTCTTC

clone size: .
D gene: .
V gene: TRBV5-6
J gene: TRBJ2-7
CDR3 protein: CASSLEGWRGSYEQYF
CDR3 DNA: TGTGCCAGCAGCTTGGAAGGATGGCGGGGCTCCTACGAGCAGTACTTC

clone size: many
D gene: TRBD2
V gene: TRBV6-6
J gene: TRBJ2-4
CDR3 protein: CASTPGTSGGSLAKNIQYF
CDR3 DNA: TGTGCCAGCACCCCCGGGACTAGCGGGGGGTCTTTAGCCAAAAACATTCAGTACTTC

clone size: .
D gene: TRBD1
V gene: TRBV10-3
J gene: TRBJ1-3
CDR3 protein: CAITGQASSGNTIYF
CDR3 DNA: TGTGCCATCACCGGACAGGCGAGCTCTGGAAACACCATATATTTT